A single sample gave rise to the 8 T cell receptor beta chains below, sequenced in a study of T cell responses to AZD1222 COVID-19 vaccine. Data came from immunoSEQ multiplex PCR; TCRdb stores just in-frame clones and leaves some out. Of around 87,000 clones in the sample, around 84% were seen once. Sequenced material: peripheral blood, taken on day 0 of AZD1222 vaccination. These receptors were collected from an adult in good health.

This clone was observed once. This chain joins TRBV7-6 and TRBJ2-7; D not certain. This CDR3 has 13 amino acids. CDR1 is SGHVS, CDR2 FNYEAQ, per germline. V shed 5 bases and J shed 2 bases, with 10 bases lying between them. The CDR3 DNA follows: TGTGCCAGCAGCCCTGATGGGGCCTACGAGCAGTACTTC. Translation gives CASSPDGAYEQYF.

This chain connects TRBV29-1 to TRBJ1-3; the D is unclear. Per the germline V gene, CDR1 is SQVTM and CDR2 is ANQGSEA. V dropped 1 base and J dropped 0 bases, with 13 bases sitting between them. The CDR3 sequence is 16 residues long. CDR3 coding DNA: TGCAGCGTTGAAGTTGAGGGAGGCCACTCTGGAAACACCATATATTTT. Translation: CSVEVEGGHSGNTIYF.

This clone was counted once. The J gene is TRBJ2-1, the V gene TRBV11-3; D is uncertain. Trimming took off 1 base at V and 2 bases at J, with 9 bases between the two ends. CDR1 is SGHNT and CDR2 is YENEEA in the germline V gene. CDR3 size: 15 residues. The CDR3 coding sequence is TGTGCCAGCAGCTTAGGGCCAGCTACCTACAATGAGCAGTTCTTC. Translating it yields CASSLGPATYNEQFF.

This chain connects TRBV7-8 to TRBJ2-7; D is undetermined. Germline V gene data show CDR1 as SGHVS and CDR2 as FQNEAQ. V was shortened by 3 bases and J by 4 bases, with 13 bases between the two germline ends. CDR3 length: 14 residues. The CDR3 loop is CASSFRPVAYEQYF. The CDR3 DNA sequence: TGTGCCAGCAGCTTCAGGCCGGTTGCGTACGAGCAGTACTTC.

DNA for the CDR3: TGTGCCAGCAGCCAAGGAGTAATAGTGGGGGCCTACGAGCAGTACTTC. Its protein product is CASSQGVIVGAYEQYF. The chain combines TRBV3-1 (or the pseudogene TRBV3-2) with TRBJ2-7; perhaps D is TRBD1 or TRBD2 (5 bases each). The CDR3 consists of 16 residues. V was clipped by 1 base and J by 2 bases, with 15 bases between them. In germline, CDR1 is LGHDT, CDR2 YNNKEL (reference sequence).

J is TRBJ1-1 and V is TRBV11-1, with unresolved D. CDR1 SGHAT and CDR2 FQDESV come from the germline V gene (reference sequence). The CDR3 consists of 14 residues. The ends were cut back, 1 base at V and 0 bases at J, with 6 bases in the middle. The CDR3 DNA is TGTGCCAGCAGCTTAGAACTGGTGAACACTGAAGCTTTCTTT. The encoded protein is CASSLELVNTEAFF.

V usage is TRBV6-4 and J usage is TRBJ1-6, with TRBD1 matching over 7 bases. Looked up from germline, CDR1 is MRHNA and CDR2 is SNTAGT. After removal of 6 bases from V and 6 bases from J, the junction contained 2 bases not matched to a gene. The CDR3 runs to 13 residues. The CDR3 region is CASRRQGNSPLHF. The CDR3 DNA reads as TGTGCCAGCAGGAGACAGGGTAATTCACCCCTCCACTTT.

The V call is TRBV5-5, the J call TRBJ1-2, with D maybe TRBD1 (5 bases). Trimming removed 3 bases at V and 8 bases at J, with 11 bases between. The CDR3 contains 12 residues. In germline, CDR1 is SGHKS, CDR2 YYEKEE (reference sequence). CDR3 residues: CASSWDGEGYTF. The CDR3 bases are TGTGCCAGCAGCTGGGACGGGGAAGGCTACACCTTC.